This TCR beta chain was sequenced during a study of blood T cell repertoires in COVID-19. This CDR3 is built from 14 residues. Germline V gives CDR1 SGHRS, CDR2 YFSETQ. V shed 7 bases, J shed 2 bases, and the junction held 5 bases outside the gene matches. The repertoire was sequenced with immunoSEQ multiplex PCR; TCRdb's copy has only in-frame clones and lacks some. The sample gives approximately 180,000 clones, approximately 88% of which show up once; 5.5% to 8% is in the top ten. This sequence joins TRBV5-1 and TRBJ1-3; 8 nucleotides align to TRBD1. Sequencing was done on a sample of peripheral blood. The sequence came from a woman aged 40 to 50 with COVID-19, enrolled during active disease. In nucleotides, the CDR3 is TGCGCCAGCTCGACGGACAGGGCTGGAAACACCATATATTTT. Translated, it gives CASSTDRAGNTIYF.